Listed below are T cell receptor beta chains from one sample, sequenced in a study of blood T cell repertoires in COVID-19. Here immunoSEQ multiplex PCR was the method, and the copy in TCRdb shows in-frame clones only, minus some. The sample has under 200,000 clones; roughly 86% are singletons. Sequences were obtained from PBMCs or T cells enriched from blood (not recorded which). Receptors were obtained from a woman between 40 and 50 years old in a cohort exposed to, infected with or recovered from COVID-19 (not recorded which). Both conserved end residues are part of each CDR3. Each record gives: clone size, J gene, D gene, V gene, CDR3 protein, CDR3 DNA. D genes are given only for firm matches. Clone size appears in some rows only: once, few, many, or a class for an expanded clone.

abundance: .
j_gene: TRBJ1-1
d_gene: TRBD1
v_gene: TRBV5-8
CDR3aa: CASRRDRGYTEAFF
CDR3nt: TGTGCCAGCAGACGGGACAGGGGATACACTGAAGCTTTCTTT

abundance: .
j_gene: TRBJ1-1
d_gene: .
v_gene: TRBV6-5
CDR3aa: CASSRAGLWNTEAFF
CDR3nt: TGTGCCAGCAGCAGAGCGGGACTCTGGAACACTGAAGCTTTCTTT

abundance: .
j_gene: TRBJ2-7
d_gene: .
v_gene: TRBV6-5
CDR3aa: CASSSGPYEQYF
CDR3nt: TGTGCCAGCAGTTCAGGCCCCTACGAGCAGTACTTC

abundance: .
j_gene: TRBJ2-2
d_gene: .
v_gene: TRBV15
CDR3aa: CATSNEGLGGYGELFF
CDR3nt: TGTGCCACCAGCAACGAGGGCCTTGGGGGGTACGGGGAGCTGTTTTTT

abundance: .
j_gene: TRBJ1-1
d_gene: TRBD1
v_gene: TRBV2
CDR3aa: CASLIGTGNTEAFF
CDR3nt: TGTGCCAGCTTGATCGGGACAGGGAACACTGAAGCTTTCTTT

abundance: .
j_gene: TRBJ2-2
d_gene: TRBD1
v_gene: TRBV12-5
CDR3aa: CASGLGGTGGSGELFF
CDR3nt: TGTGCTAGTGGTTTGGGCGGCACAGGGGGCTCCGGGGAGCTGTTTTTT

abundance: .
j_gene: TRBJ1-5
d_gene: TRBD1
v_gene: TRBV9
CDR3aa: CASSLTGGSNQPQHF
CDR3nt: TGTGCCAGCAGTCTTACAGGGGGCAGCAATCAGCCCCAGCATTTT

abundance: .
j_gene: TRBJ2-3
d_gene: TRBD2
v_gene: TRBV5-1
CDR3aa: CASSFGLAGALSTDTQYF
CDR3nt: TGCGCCAGCAGCTTCGGACTAGCGGGGGCCCTTAGCACAGATACGCAGTATTTT

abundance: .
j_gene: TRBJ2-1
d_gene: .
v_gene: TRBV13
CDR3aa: CASSLGGLWQFF
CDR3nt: TGTGCCAGCAGCTTAGGAGGACTATGGCAGTTCTTC

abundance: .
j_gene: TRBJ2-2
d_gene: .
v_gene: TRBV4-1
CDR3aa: CASSQGGRMNTGELFF
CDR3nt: TGCGCCAGCAGCCAAGGAGGGCGGATGAACACCGGGGAGCTGTTTTTT

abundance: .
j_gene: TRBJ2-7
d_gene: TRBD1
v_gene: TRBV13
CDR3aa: CASSVGGAGYEQYF
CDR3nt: TGTGCCAGCAGCGTAGGGGGCGCCGGCTACGAGCAGTACTTC

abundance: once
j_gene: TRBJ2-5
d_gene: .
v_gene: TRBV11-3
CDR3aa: CASSFGSVIQETQYF
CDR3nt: TGTGCCAGCAGCTTTGGTTCGGTAATTCAAGAGACCCAGTACTTC

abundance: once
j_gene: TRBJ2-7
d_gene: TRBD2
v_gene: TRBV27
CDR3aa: CASSWAGGSYEQYF
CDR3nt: TGTGCCAGCAGTTGGGCGGGAGGGTCCTACGAGCAGTACTTC

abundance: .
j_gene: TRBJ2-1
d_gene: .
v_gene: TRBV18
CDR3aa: CASSPIRGQEQFF
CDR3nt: TGTGCCAGCTCACCAATTAGGGGCCAGGAGCAGTTCTTC

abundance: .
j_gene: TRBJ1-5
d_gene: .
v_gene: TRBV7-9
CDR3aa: CASSAATDLNQPQHF
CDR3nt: TGTGCCAGCAGCGCCGCGACAGATCTCAATCAGCCCCAGCATTTT

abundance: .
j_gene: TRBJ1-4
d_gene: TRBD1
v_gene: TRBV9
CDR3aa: CASSAQGAPEKLFF
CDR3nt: TGTGCCAGCAGCGCACAGGGGGCTCCCGAAAAACTGTTTTTT

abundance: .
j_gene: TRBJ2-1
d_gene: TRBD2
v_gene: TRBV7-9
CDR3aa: CASSLLAGGPNEQFF
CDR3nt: TGTGCCAGCAGCCTACTAGCGGGGGGGCCGAATGAGCAGTTCTTC

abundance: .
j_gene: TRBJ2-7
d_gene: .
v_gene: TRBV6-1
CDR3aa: CASSERTGSYEQYF
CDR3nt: TGTGCCAGCAGTGAACGAACAGGGAGCTACGAGCAGTACTTC